Given below is one T cell receptor (beta chain) in context. The antigen is not known. Germline CDR1 reads MDHEN; CDR2 reads SYDVKM. This CDR3 is 14 amino acids long. The V gene end was trimmed by 8 bases and the J gene end by 1 base; junction bases not matched to a gene: 8. This sample stems from a study of T cell responses to AZD1222 COVID-19 vaccine. General observations from the study: Close to half of all spike-specific TCRs reportedly target regions of the variants that are unmutated. Researchers report vaccine-associated CD4 TCRs spanning spike, with dominance at 160-218 and 743-854. In a largely white British group with more females than males, clonal diversity was possibly underestimated.

Clones were read by immunoSEQ multiplex PCR, and TCRdb kept only the in-frame ones, dropping some. The repertoire holds 170,000 or so clones, approximately 90% seen once, with approximately 1.5% in the top ten. The sequence came from an adult in good health. The gene calls are TRBV28 and TRBJ2-7; TRBD1 aligns across 7 bases. This sample comprised peripheral blood, obtained on day 0 of AZD1222 vaccination. The CDR3 DNA reads as TGTGCCAGCGGATCCTACAGGGGTTCCTACGAGCAGTACTTC. Its translation: CASGSYRGSYEQYF.